Shown below are 14 T cell receptor beta chains from a single sample sequenced in a study of OX40 agonist ivuxolimab in advanced cancers. Some clones are missing from TCRdb's copy, which holds only in-frame ones; the method was immunoSEQ multiplex PCR. This table has 50,000 to 60,000 clones, about 90% appearing once. Sequences were derived from CD4+ or CD8+ T cells sorted from blood, sampled in a trial of the OX40 agonist ivuxolimab. The receptors originated from an adult with an advanced solid tumor such as melanoma, head and neck, liver or kidney cancer.

The chain has TRBV5-6 and TRBJ2-3; no firm D call. Germline V gene data show CDR1 as SGHDT and CDR2 as YYEEEE. V was clipped by 0 bases and J by 4 bases, with 15 bases between them. CDR3 length: 16 residues. CDR3: CASSLATNIKADTQYF. In DNA, the CDR3 is TGTGCCAGCAGCTTGGCCACCAATATAAAAGCAGATACGCAGTATTTT.

The V gene is TRBV4-1, the J gene TRBJ2-3; the D is unclear. This CDR3 spans 14 amino acids. Germline CDR1 and CDR2: MGHRA and YSYEKL. Trimming pared 6 bases from V and 2 bases from J, leaving 12 bases between. The CDR3 here is CASRNRGPTDTQYF. The CDR3 bases are TGCGCCAGCAGAAACCGTGGCCCCACAGATACGCAGTATTTT.

The V call is TRBV6-1, the J call TRBJ1-5, with D perhaps matching TRBD1 (5 bases). This CDR3 is 14 amino acids long. Per germline, CDR1 MNHNS and CDR2 SASEGT. The V end was cut by 7 bases, the J end by 4 bases, with 14 bases between. As DNA, the CDR3 is TGTGCCAGCACCAACTGGGGCAATAATCAGCCCCAGCATTTT. It translates to CASTNWGNNQPQHF.

The chain recombines TRBV27 with TRBJ2-1; the match to TRBD1 covers 10 bases. CDR3 size: 14 residues. The V gene's germline CDR1 is MNHEY and CDR2 SMNVEV (reference sequence). With 10 bases clipped from V and 5 bases from J, the junction kept 8 bases outside the gene matches. The CDR3 DNA reads as TGTGCCACACACTCCGGGACAGGGGACAATGAGCAGTTCTTC. This encodes CATHSGTGDNEQFF.

The chain recombines TRBV7-9 with TRBJ2-7; a weak D match, TRBD2 (7 bases). The CDR3 runs to 16 residues. Germline CDR1 SEHNR, CDR2 FQNEAQ (reference sequence). The V gene lost 7 bases and the J gene lost 4 bases, with 23 bases spanning the gap. CDR3 protein: CASTLTGGGRGYEQYF. The CDR3 DNA follows: TGTGCCAGCACATTAACCGGGGGCGGGAGAGGGTACGAGCAGTACTTC.

The J gene is TRBJ2-2, the V gene TRBV2; 10 bases fit TRBD2. Per the germline V gene, CDR1 is SNHLY and CDR2 is FYNNEI. The CDR3 extends over 15 amino acids. J gave up 8 bases and V 4 bases, and 7 bases lay outside the gene matches. CDR3 DNA: TGTGCCAGCAGTGCTGAGGGACTAGCGACTGGGGAGCTGTTTTTT. Translating gives CASSAEGLATGELFF.

The gene calls are TRBV7-6 and TRBJ2-5; the D gene is possibly TRBD2 (7 bases). V lost 5 bases and J lost 5, with 15 bases in between. The CDR3 runs to 14 residues. Germline CDR1 reads SGHVS; CDR2 reads FNYEAQ. In DNA form, the CDR3 reads TGTGCCAGCAGCGGAAGGACAGCGGGGGAGACCCAGTACTTC. Translation: CASSGRTAGETQYF.

V gene TRBV28 combines with J gene TRBJ1-4, with 8 bases matching TRBD1. CDR1 is MDHEN, CDR2 SYDVKM, per germline. This CDR3 contains 14 residues. The V segment lost 5 bases and the J segment 6 bases; nucleotides outside the gene matches: 5. CDR3 nucleotide sequence: TGTGCCAGCAGTGACAGGGGAAAGGATGAAAAACTGTTTTTT. Its protein is CASSDRGKDEKLFF.

The rearrangement joins TRBV18 to TRBJ2-1; TRBD1 matches at 7 bases. The CDR3 extends over 13 amino acids. With 6 bases clipped from V and 5 bases from J, the junction kept 4 bases outside the gene matches. CDR1 and CDR2 (germline): KGHSH, LQKENI. The chain's CDR3 is CASSQGVDNEQFF. The CDR3 bases are TGTGCCAGCTCTCAGGGGGTCGACAATGAGCAGTTCTTC.

This clone was detected once. The chain carries TRBV28 and TRBJ2-7; a weak D match, TRBD2 (6 bases). The V gene's germline CDR1 is MDHEN and CDR2 SYDVKM. The CDR3 length is 14 residues. V was cut by 6 bases and J by 4 bases, with 16 bases left in between. CDR3 amino acids: CASRKKGRTYEQYF. The CDR3 DNA follows: TGTGCCAGCAGAAAGAAAGGGAGGACTTACGAGCAGTACTTC. Looking up the rest from reference TRBV28 and TRBJ2-7 gives the full variable domain: DVKVTQSSRYLVKRTGEKVFLECVQDMDHENMFWYRQDPGLGLRLIYFSYDVKMKEKGDIPEGYSVSREKKERFSLILESASTNQTSMYLCASRKKGRTYEQYFGPGTRLTVT.

The rearrangement uses TRBV11-2 and TRBJ2-7; tentative D call: TRBD1 (6 bases). Per the germline V gene, CDR1 is SGHAT and CDR2 is FQNNGV. The V gene lost 4 bases and the J gene lost 6 bases, with 22 bases spanning the gap. The CDR3 spans 16 residues. CDR3 protein: CASSSSMDRVGTEQYF. The CDR3 nucleotides read TGTGCCAGCAGCTCCTCCATGGACAGAGTGGGGACCGAGCAGTACTTC. The full variable domain, in which reference TRBV11-2 and TRBJ2-7 provide the parts outside the CDR3, is EAGVAQSPRYKIIEKRQSVAFWCNPISGHATLYWYQQILGQGPKLLIQFQNNGVVDDSQLPKDRFSAERLKGVDSTLKIQPAKLEDSAVYLCASSSSMDRVGTEQYFGPGTRLTVT.

The V call is TRBV9, the J call TRBJ2-7; tentatively, D is TRBD1 (6 bases). Germline V gene data show CDR1 as SGDLS and CDR2 as YYNGEE. The CDR3 consists of 14 residues. V lost 3 bases to trimming and J lost 1 base, with 11 bases between them. CDR3 DNA: TGTGCCAGCAGCGCCTACAGGGAATCCTACGAGCAGTACTTC. Translated, it gives CASSAYRESYEQYF.

V usage is TRBV2 and J usage is TRBJ2-7; D may be TRBD1 or TRBD2 (5 bases each). The CDR3 has 14 amino acids. With 6 bases removed from V and 0 bases from J, the gap between germline ends came to 12 bases. CDR1 is SNHLY and CDR2 is FYNNEI in the germline V gene. CDR3 sequence reads: CASRRDGNSYEQYF. The DNA for the CDR3 is TGTGCCAGCAGAAGGGACGGCAACTCCTACGAGCAGTACTTC.

This rearrangement joins TRBV2 to TRBJ2-7, with a possible D match to TRBD2 (5 bases). Per the germline V gene, CDR1 is SNHLY and CDR2 is FYNNEI. With 4 bases removed from V and 0 bases from J, the gap between germline ends came to 22 bases. This CDR3 contains 18 residues. The CDR3 coding sequence is TGTGCCAGCAGTGCCGTGGGCGGGCCCCCTGGGAGCTCCTACGAGCAGTACTTC. Its protein is CASSAVGGPPGSSYEQYF.